This T cell receptor beta chain was documented in a study of cytomegalovirus exposure and HLA in healthy donors. Study-wide results and caveats: It was confirmed in vitro that a few of the CMV-associated chains were specific for CMV antigens. Across HLA loci, a later analysis found differing TCR association rates, with DRB1 most and HLA-C fewest.

This CDR3 has 16 amino acids. In germline, CDR1 is MGHRA, CDR2 YSYEKL. Turning to this clone: Antigen specificity is unknown. Sequence at one end of the junction differs from germline and may be a read error.

Primers for the PCR totalled 60 Vbeta and 13 Jbeta. TCRdb keeps only in-frame clones here, not all; method: immunoSEQ multiplex PCR. This sample carries about 170,000 clones, around 74% of them seen once, and the ten largest clones take roughly 1.9%. Source material: PBMCs. This receptor was obtained from a female donor in good health and CMV-seronegative. The chain carries TRBV4-1 and TRBJ2-2; D is possibly TRBD2 (7 bases). CDR3 region: CASSQVGGANTGELLF. DNA for the CDR3: TGCGCCAGCAGCCAAGTAGGGGGGGCTAACACCGGGGAGCTGCTTTTT.